A single sample gave rise to the 15 T cell receptor beta chains below, sequenced in a study of T cells in Graves' hyperthyroidism and ophthalmopathy. RNA transcripts served as the template for amplifying TCR beta CDR3 regions. HTBI primers drove first-round RT-PCR of the TCR CDR3. TCRdb reprocessed the multiplex PCR reads with MiXCR, giving one entry per CDR3 protein. The sample includes hundreds of thousands of distinct CDR3 sequences, roughly 15% of them seen just once. Sequenced material: blood. The source of these receptors is a woman in her forties with Graves' ophthalmopathy.

This chain joins TRBV4-1 and TRBJ1-5; the D gene is possibly TRBD1 (6 bases). CDR3 size: 18 residues. The V and J ends lost 0 bases and 0 bases respectively, with 15 bases between them. Germline V gene lookup returns CDR1 MGHRA and CDR2 YSYEKL. CDR3 residues: CASSQDPLSGASNQPQHF. CDR3 sequence (DNA): TGCGCCAGCAGCCAAGATCCCTTGTCAGGGGCTAGCAATCAGCCCCAGCATTTT.

This clonotype has a count of ten or more. J is TRBJ2-5 and V is TRBV28; 8 bases are a match to TRBD1. This CDR3 has 15 residues. Losses at the gene ends were 7 bases for V and 0 bases for J; bases not matched to a gene: 7. The germline CDR1 and CDR2 sequences are MDHEN and SYDVKM. CDR3 coding DNA: TGTGCCAGCACTCGGACAGGGAACTACCAAGAGACCCAGTACTTC. This gives the protein CASTRTGNYQETQYF.

This clonotype was seen many times. The chain couples TRBV6-1 to TRBJ2-7; D not certain. The CDR3 is 12 amino acids. V was shortened by 4 bases and J by 6 bases, with 10 bases between the two germline ends. Germline V gene lookup returns CDR1 MNHNS and CDR2 SASEGT. The CDR3 DNA reads as TGTGCCAGCAGTGCGGTCTTTTCCGAGCAGTACTTC. Translating gives CASSAVFSEQYF.

The chain employs TRBV4-2 and TRBJ1-1; D perhaps matches TRBD1 (5 bases). The CDR3 extends over 14 amino acids. V was pared by 4 bases and J by 10 bases, with 19 bases between. CDR1 is LGHNA, CDR2 YNFKEQ, per germline. The CDR3 reads CASSPIGGIGGAFF. The CDR3 DNA sequence: TGTGCCAGCAGCCCTATCGGGGGTATCGGGGGAGCTTTCTTT.

The chain combines TRBV30 with TRBJ2-7; 14 bases line up with TRBD2. CDR1 is GTSNPN and CDR2 is SVGIG in the germline V gene (reference sequence). This CDR3 has 16 amino acids. The trim removed 0 bases at V and 2 bases at J, leaving 3 bases unmatched. The CDR3 DNA is TGTGCCTGGAGTGTGGGGACTAGCGGGAGCGCCTACGAGCAGTACTTC. Translating gives CAWSVGTSGSAYEQYF.

The sample holds a few counts of this clonotype. CDR3 coding DNA: TGCAGCGTTGATGGACTAGCGGCCTATGGGACAGATACGCAGTATTTT. Its protein is CSVDGLAAYGTDTQYF. The gene calls are TRBV29-1 and TRBJ2-3; 10 bases align to TRBD2. The germline V gene encodes CDR1 SQVTM and CDR2 ANQGSEA. V was clipped by 3 bases and J by 3 bases; unmatched bases: 9. The CDR3 loop spans 16 amino acids.

The sample holds many counts of this clonotype. V gene TRBV27 combines with J gene TRBJ2-2; the D gene could be TRBD1 or TRBD2 (5 bases each). V lost 5 bases, J lost 6 bases, and 19 bases lay in between. Germline values: CDR1 MNHEY, CDR2 SMNVEV (reference sequence). The CDR3 runs to 16 residues. The CDR3 loop is CASSPRQRVVAGELFF. The CDR3 DNA follows: TGTGCCAGCAGTCCCCGACAGAGGGTCGTCGCCGGGGAGCTGTTTTTT.

In this sample, this clonotype turned up a few times. The rearrangement links TRBV6-2 or TRBV6-3 to TRBJ2-7; D uncertain. Between the trimmed V and J ends, which lost 1 base and 3 bases, there was a span of 7 bases. The CDR3 spans 13 residues. The V gene's germline CDR1 is MNHEY and CDR2 SVGEGT. CDR3 sequence reads: CASSYWAVYEQYF. Written as DNA, the CDR3 is TGTGCCAGCAGTTACTGGGCAGTCTACGAGCAGTACTTC.

This clonotype was seen ten or more times. V is TRBV12-3 or TRBV12-4 and J is TRBJ2-7; D unresolved. This CDR3 contains 13 residues. V lost 4 bases and J lost 6, with 13 bases in between. The CDR3 spells CASSYGLVSEQYF. The CDR3 coding sequence is TGTGCCAGCAGTTATGGTCTAGTTAGCGAGCAGTACTTC.

This clonotype was seen at least ten times. CDR3 DNA sequence: TGTGCCAGCAGCCCGACAGGGACGTTCTATGGCTACACCTTC. This codes for CASSPTGTFYGYTF. The chain carries TRBV12-3 or TRBV12-4 and TRBJ1-2, with 7 bases matching TRBD1. V shed 6 bases and J 4 bases; nucleotides not matched to a gene: 8. This CDR3 comprises 14 residues.

This clonotype was seen a single time. This sequence may be a read error, since a much larger clone differs from it by one base. The chain uses TRBV20-1 and TRBJ2-7, with 9 bases fitting TRBD1. The CDR3 runs 15 residues. Germline V CDR1 and CDR2: DFQATT, SNEGSKA (reference sequence). Written as DNA, the CDR3 is TGCAGTGCTAGAAGGGGGAAGGGGACAGGGCGCGAGCAGCACTTC. Encoded protein: CSARRGKGTGREQHF.

This clonotype was counted many times. The chain couples TRBV28 to TRBJ2-5; a possible D gene is TRBD2 (7 bases). The CDR3 consists of 15 residues. The germline gives CDR1 MDHEN, CDR2 SYDVKM. V was cut by 3 bases and J by 5 bases, with 16 bases left in between. The DNA of the CDR3 is TGTGCCAGCAGTTTCATCCATGAGGGGGGGGAGACCCAGTACTTC. Encoded protein: CASSFIHEGGETQYF.

At least ten counts were recorded for this clonotype. The V call is TRBV19, the J call TRBJ2-5; D unclear. The germline V and J ends were trimmed by 3 bases and 1 base, with 12 bases remaining between them. This CDR3 is built from 15 residues. Per the germline V gene, CDR1 is LNHDA and CDR2 is SQIVND (reference sequence). The CDR3 reads CASSIGTLSQETQYF. The CDR3 DNA sequence: TGTGCCAGTAGTATCGGTACACTAAGCCAAGAGACCCAGTACTTC.

This clonotype was observed at least ten times. One end of the junction fails to match germline, which may point to a read error. This chain uses TRBV7-7 with TRBJ2-5, with 8 positions matching TRBD1. The CDR3 length is 14 residues. From germline, CDR1 is SSHAT and CDR2 FNYEAQ (reference sequence). This CDR3 reads CASSLTQGGETQYF. CDR3 sequence (DNA): TGTGCTAGCAGCTTAACACAGGGGGGAGAGACCCAGTACTTC.

The sample holds many counts of this clonotype. CDR3: CSAHARQGNYGYTF. CDR3 DNA sequence: TGCAGTGCTCACGCGAGACAGGGAAACTATGGCTACACCTTC. This chain joins TRBV20-1 and TRBJ1-2, with 7 nucleotides matching TRBD1. The CDR3 sequence is 14 residues long. Germline CDR1 DFQATT, CDR2 SNEGSKA (reference sequence). V was clipped by 5 bases and J by 2 bases; unmatched bases: 8.